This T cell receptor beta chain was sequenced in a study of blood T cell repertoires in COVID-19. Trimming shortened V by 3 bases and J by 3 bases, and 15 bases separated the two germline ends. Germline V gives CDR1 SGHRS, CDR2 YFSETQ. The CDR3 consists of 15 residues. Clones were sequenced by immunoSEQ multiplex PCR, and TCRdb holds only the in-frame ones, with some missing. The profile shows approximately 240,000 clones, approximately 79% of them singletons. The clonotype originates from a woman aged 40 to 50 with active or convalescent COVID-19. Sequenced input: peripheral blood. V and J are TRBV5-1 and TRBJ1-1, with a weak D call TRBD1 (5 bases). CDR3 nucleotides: TGCGCCAGCAGCTCCCGGGGGTCTTGGGACACTGAAGCTTTCTTT. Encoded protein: CASSSRGSWDTEAFF.